One sample yielded the 32 T cell receptor beta chains listed below, sequenced in a study of Ad26.COV2.S vaccination and SARS-CoV-2 variants. Some clones are missing from TCRdb's copy, which holds only in-frame ones; the method was immunoSEQ multiplex PCR. The sample consists of roughly 700,000 clones, about 90% of them appearing once. As for treatment: around 19 received Ad26.COV2.S at low or high dose, single or two shots; 5 received placebo; per-sample allocation not given. Day 63 after the first injection of vaccine or placebo was the sampling time. The starting material was peripheral blood, obtained in a trial of Ad26.COV2.S vaccine versus placebo. These receptors originate from a person aged 18-60 years who received the Ad26.COV2.S COVID-19 vaccine or a placebo.

V gene TRBV2 combines with J gene TRBJ2-7; maybe TRBD2 (5 bases). The V gene's germline CDR1 is SNHLY and CDR2 FYNNEI. Trimming left V 5 bases short and J 0 bases short, with 14 bases between. CDR3 size: 15 residues. CDR3: CASSHERRSSYEQYF. For the CDR3, the DNA is TGTGCCAGCAGTCATGAGCGGAGGAGCTCCTACGAGCAGTACTTC.

This chain joins TRBV27 and TRBJ1-5; no clear D gene. Trimming took off 3 bases at V and 3 bases at J, with 9 bases between the two ends. Per the germline V gene, CDR1 is MNHEY and CDR2 is SMNVEV (reference sequence). This CDR3 comprises 14 residues. CDR3 sequence reads: CASSFRRSNQPQHF. DNA of the CDR3: TGTGCCAGCAGTTTCAGGAGGTCCAATCAGCCCCAGCATTTT.

J is TRBJ1-1 and V is TRBV11-2; D is uncertain. Trimming removed 6 bases at V and 3 bases at J, with 11 bases between. CDR3 size: 13 residues. Per the germline V gene, CDR1 is SGHAT and CDR2 is FQNNGV. In DNA form, the CDR3 reads TGTGCCAGCAGTTTGCAGACCGACACTGAAGCTTTCTTT. Encoded protein: CASSLQTDTEAFF.

J is TRBJ2-7 and V is TRBV11-2; a possible D gene is TRBD2 (6 bases). Looked up from germline, CDR1 is SGHAT and CDR2 is FQNNGV. The CDR3 is made up of 11 amino acids. V was trimmed by 0 bases and J by 13 bases, leaving 10 bases between them. In nucleotides, the CDR3 is TGTGCCAGCAGCTTAGAAGCGGGCCAATACTTC. Its protein product is CASSLEAGQYF.

The chain couples TRBV19 to TRBJ2-1; 8 nucleotides match TRBD2. Germline CDR1 LNHDA, CDR2 SQIVND (reference sequence). There are 15 residues in the CDR3. Unmatched junction bases numbered 12, after V lost 10 bases and J lost 4 bases. The CDR3 bases are TGTGCCACCGGGACTAGGAATGGGATGTACAATGAGCAGTTCTTC. Its translation is CATGTRNGMYNEQFF.

Only one count was recorded for this clone. The chain carries TRBV3-1 (or the pseudogene TRBV3-2) and TRBJ2-7, with D hard to call. Germline values: CDR1 LGHDT, CDR2 YNNKEL (reference sequence). The CDR3 loop spans 13 amino acids. V lost 0 bases, J lost 7 bases, and 10 bases lay in between. The CDR3 sequence is CASSQERRFEQYF. The CDR3 DNA reads TGTGCCAGCAGCCAAGAGCGTAGGTTTGAGCAGTACTTC.

This clone occurred once. V usage is TRBV3-1 (or the pseudogene TRBV3-2) and J usage is TRBJ2-7, with D perhaps TRBD1 (5 bases). Between the trimmed V and J ends, which lost 6 bases and 2 bases, there was a span of 14 bases. Germline loops: CDR1 LGHDT, CDR2 YNNKEL (reference sequence). This CDR3 is built from 14 residues. The CDR3 protein is CASSYTTDTYEQYF. The CDR3 nucleotides are TGTGCCAGCAGTTATACGACAGATACCTACGAGCAGTACTTC.

This chain joins TRBV24-1 and TRBJ1-1, with D maybe TRBD1 (5 bases). The V gene lost 5 bases and the J gene lost 4 bases, with 7 bases spanning the gap. This CDR3 has 12 residues. CDR1 is KGHDR, CDR2 SFDVKD, per germline. CDR3 in amino acids: CATSARGTEAFF. Here the CDR3 DNA reads TGTGCCACCAGTGCGAGGGGCACTGAAGCTTTCTTT.

The chain links TRBV30 to TRBJ2-7, with D perhaps matching TRBD1 or TRBD2 (5 bases each). Germline V gene lookup returns CDR1 GTSNPN and CDR2 SVGIG (reference sequence). V lost 6 bases and J 0 bases, leaving 18 bases between the germline ends. The CDR3 totals 15 residues. The CDR3 DNA sequence: TGTGCCTGCCGCACCGGGACGGGTGGCTCCTACGAGCAGTACTTC. It translates to CACRTGTGGSYEQYF.

This chain links TRBV6-5 with TRBJ2-7; no definite D call. V lost 7 bases, J lost 2 bases, and 12 bases lay in between. The germline V gene has CDR1 MNHEY and CDR2 SVGAGI. The CDR3 runs to 13 residues. The CDR3 bases are TGTGCCAGCACCCCGGGTCCCACCTACGAGCAGTACTTC. This encodes CASTPGPTYEQYF.

This chain links TRBV30 with TRBJ2-5; D call uncertain. The CDR3 extends over 11 amino acids. V was pared by 3 bases and J by 7 bases, with 9 bases between. Germline loops: CDR1 GTSNPN, CDR2 SVGIG (reference sequence). CDR3 amino acids: CAWRYTGTQYF. The CDR3 DNA sequence: TGTGCCTGGAGGTACACGGGGACCCAGTACTTC.

The chain is built from TRBV6-1 and TRBJ1-1; TRBD1 aligns across 10 bases. The V and J ends lost 2 bases and 0 bases, in that order; junction bases with no gene match: 12. The germline V gene encodes CDR1 MNHNS and CDR2 SASEGT. CDR3 length: 19 amino acids. In DNA, the CDR3 is TGTGCCAGCAGTGAATACTGGGGACAGGGGAATCCCATGAACACTGAAGCTTTCTTT. This sequence encodes CASSEYWGQGNPMNTEAFF.

This clone was seen a single time. The rearrangement joins TRBV18 to TRBJ1-3, with D possibly being TRBD1 (6 bases). Germline CDR1 is KGHSH and CDR2 is LQKENI. V was cut by 2 bases and J by 0 bases, with 11 bases left in between. CDR3 length: 16 residues. DNA of the CDR3: TGTGCCAGCTCACCAGGCAGGGGCCTCTCTGGAAACACCATATATTTT. As protein: CASSPGRGLSGNTIYF.

This rearrangement joins TRBV6-2 or TRBV6-3 to TRBJ1-6; D perhaps matches TRBD1 (6 bases). CDR1 is MNHEY and CDR2 is SVGEGT in the germline V gene. This CDR3 spans 13 amino acids. The V end was cut by 4 bases, the J end by 8 bases, with 9 bases between. In nucleotides, the CDR3 is TGTGCCAGCAGTTCGCACAGGGATTCACCCCTCCACTTT. Translated: CASSSHRDSPLHF.

This sequence joins TRBV6-1 and TRBJ2-7; 7 nucleotides match TRBD2. Germline V gives CDR1 MNHNS, CDR2 SASEGT. The V segment lost 4 bases and the J segment 7 bases; nucleotides outside the gene matches: 16. There are 16 residues in the CDR3. CDR3: CASSGAWRSGTLEQYF. In DNA form, the CDR3 reads TGTGCCAGCAGTGGAGCCTGGAGAAGCGGGACCTTAGAGCAGTACTTC.

A few counts support this clone. The chain carries TRBV3-1 (or the pseudogene TRBV3-2) and TRBJ1-5, with D unresolved. This CDR3 is built from 13 residues. Per the germline V gene, CDR1 is LGHDT and CDR2 is YNNKEL (reference sequence). The V end lost 4 bases, the J end lost 7 bases, and 11 bases lay between the germline ends. This CDR3 is CASSLEPYQPQHF. DNA of the CDR3: TGTGCCAGCAGCCTGGAACCCTACCAGCCCCAGCATTTT.

V gene TRBV24-1 combines with J gene TRBJ2-3; D is possibly TRBD2 (5 bases). V gave up 2 bases and J gave up 4 bases, with 12 bases separating them. Germline values: CDR1 KGHDR, CDR2 SFDVKD. This CDR3 has 15 amino acids. The DNA for the CDR3 is TGTGCCACCAGTGATTCAGGCCTCGGGGCAGATACGCAGTATTTT. Amino acids: CATSDSGLGADTQYF.

The chain recombines TRBV9 with TRBJ2-7, with 9 bases identical to TRBD1. This CDR3 contains 14 residues. CDR1 and CDR2 (germline): SGDLS, YYNGEE. V was pared by 0 bases and J by 3 bases, with 1 base of the junction left unmatched. The CDR3 bases are TGTGCCAGCAGCGTAGCGACAGGGGGCTACGAGCAGTACTTC. This encodes CASSVATGGYEQYF.

This chain uses TRBV9 with TRBJ2-1; a weak D match, TRBD1 (5 bases). In germline, CDR1 is SGDLS, CDR2 YYNGEE. Trimming took 2 bases from V and 2 from J, leaving 11 bases between them. The CDR3 has 15 amino acids. The CDR3 protein is CASSVLGAAYNEQFF. In nucleotides, the CDR3 is TGTGCCAGCAGCGTTCTAGGGGCGGCCTACAATGAGCAGTTCTTC.

The V call is TRBV7-9, the J call TRBJ1-4; D not certain. The CDR3 spans 14 residues. Germline V CDR1 and CDR2: SEHNR, FQNEAQ (reference sequence). V lost 6 bases to trimming and J lost 7 bases, with 15 bases between them. CDR3 bases: TGTGCCAGCAGTTCTAACGACCGCGGTGAAAAACTGTTTTTT. Its translation is CASSSNDRGEKLFF.

V usage is TRBV27 and J usage is TRBJ1-1; D ambiguous. The CDR3 covers 14 residues. Germline V gene data show CDR1 as MNHEY and CDR2 as SMNVEV (reference sequence). V lost 6 bases to trimming and J lost 1 base, with 12 bases between them. The CDR3 bases are TGTGCCAGCAGGTACCTCTCGGGGAACACTGAAGCTTTCTTT. It specifies CASRYLSGNTEAFF.

This sequence joins TRBV2 and TRBJ2-5; possibly TRBD1 for D (5 bases). The germline gives CDR1 SNHLY, CDR2 FYNNEI. This CDR3 spans 14 amino acids. V lost 4 bases and J 5 bases, leaving 14 bases between the germline ends. CDR3: CASSVDTPGETQYF. CDR3 nucleotides: TGTGCCAGCAGTGTGGACACGCCAGGCGAGACCCAGTACTTC.

The chain combines TRBV5-1 with TRBJ1-6; TRBD1 is a possible D gene (5 bases). The CDR3 is 15 residues long. V lost 0 bases and J 10 bases, leaving 14 bases between the germline ends. CDR1 and CDR2 from the germline V gene are SGHRS and YFSETQ. CDR3 nucleotides: TGCGCCAGCAGCTTGGCTGTATCGGGGGAATCACCCCTCCACTTT. Translation gives CASSLAVSGESPLHF.

V gene TRBV6-4 combines with J gene TRBJ1-1; TRBD1 is a possible D gene (6 bases). The V gene lost 6 bases and the J gene lost 3 bases, with 17 bases spanning the gap. The germline V gene encodes CDR1 MRHNA and CDR2 SNTAGT. The length of the CDR3 is 15 residues. CDR3 sequence (DNA): TGTGCCAGCAGACAACAGGGTTCCCGGGACACTGAAGCTTTCTTT. It is translated as CASRQQGSRDTEAFF.

With regard to this clone: This CDR3 is also generated by other DNA sequences in the sample. V usage is TRBV3-1 (or the pseudogene TRBV3-2) and J usage is TRBJ2-3; TRBD2 matches at 12 bases. V shed 4 bases and J 5 bases; nucleotides not matched to a gene: 7. Germline V gives CDR1 LGHDT, CDR2 YNNKEL (reference sequence). CDR3 length: 16 amino acids. CDR3 amino acids: CASSRRLAGAGDTQYF. CDR3 nucleotides: TGTGCCAGCAGCCGACGACTAGCGGGGGCCGGAGATACGCAGTATTTT.

The count of this clone is one. This chain uses TRBV10-2 with TRBJ2-5; D unclear. This CDR3 has 15 amino acids. In germline, CDR1 is WSHSY, CDR2 SAAADI. The V end was cut by 1 base, the J end by 7 bases, with 16 bases between. DNA for the CDR3: TGCGCCAGCAGTGAGTACGGCGGCCCCTGGGGGACCCAGTACTTC. Its protein is CASSEYGGPWGTQYF.

J is TRBJ2-1 and V is TRBV6-6; D remains unclear. CDR1 MNHNY and CDR2 SVGAGI come from the germline V gene (reference sequence). Trimming pared 0 bases from V and 5 bases from J, leaving 11 bases between. CDR3 length: 15 amino acids. DNA for the CDR3: TGTGCCAGCAGTTACTCAGAGACTCCGAACAATGAGCAGTTCTTC. Translating gives CASSYSETPNNEQFF.

This chain joins TRBV19 and TRBJ1-4; TRBD1 is a possible D gene (6 bases). Germline assignment: CDR1 LNHDA and CDR2 SQIVND (reference sequence). The germline V and J ends were trimmed by 4 bases and 8 bases, with 14 bases remaining between them. There are 14 residues in the CDR3. The CDR3 DNA is TGTGCCAGTAGTACTGGGCAGGGGTTCGAAAAACTGTTTTTT. This sequence encodes CASSTGQGFEKLFF.

This clone was observed a single time. J is TRBJ1-3 and V is TRBV5-1; D uncertain. The CDR3 spans 13 residues. Germline V gene sequence: CDR1 SGHRS, CDR2 YFSETQ. V gave up 6 bases and J gave up 0 bases, with 7 bases separating them. CDR3 coding DNA: TGCGCCAGCACGTTGGGCTCTGGAAACACCATATATTTT. As protein: CASTLGSGNTIYF.

This chain joins TRBV18 and TRBJ1-1; D gene unclear. The V and J ends lost 5 bases and 1 base respectively, with 8 bases between them. Germline CDR1 reads KGHSH; CDR2 reads LQKENI. The CDR3 loop spans 13 amino acids. The CDR3 bases are TGTGCCAGCTCATCCACAGAGAACACTGAAGCTTTCTTT. Its protein product is CASSSTENTEAFF.

J is TRBJ1-1 and V is TRBV11-2, with 7 bases lining up with TRBD1. Germline V lookup: CDR1 SGHAT, CDR2 FQNNGV. This CDR3 has 14 residues. The J segment lost 7 bases and the V segment lost 5 bases, leaving 10 bases of the junction unmatched. In DNA, the CDR3 is TGTGCCAGCAGCGGAGGGGGCGTTGGGGGTGAAGCTTTCTTT. This codes for CASSGGGVGGEAFF.

This clone was counted many times. The rearrangement links TRBV4-2 to TRBJ1-3; D gene unclear. The CDR3 extends over 13 amino acids. The V end lost 1 base, the J end lost 8 bases, and 9 bases lay between the germline ends. Germline V gene sequence: CDR1 LGHNA, CDR2 YNFKEQ. CDR3 sequence reads: CASSQVGEDTIYF. CDR3 sequence (DNA): TGTGCCAGCAGCCAAGTCGGGGAGGACACCATATATTTT.